The clone carrying this T cell receptor beta chain has ten or more counts. Its target is not known. Active ophthalmopathy (CAS at least 3, NOSPECS at least 4), lasting under 3 months. Additional autoimmune diseases, uncontrolled infections, pregnancy or lactation disqualified patients. Amplified TCR beta CDR3 regions were obtained using RNA transcripts as template. Second-round multiplex PCR followed a first-round RT-PCR using HTBI primers. MiXCR, run by TCRdb on the multiplex PCR reads, gives a single entry per CDR3 protein. The sample includes approximately 480,000 distinct CDR3 sequences, 13% to 15% seen only once; the top ten take approximately 9.8%. The sample comes from a study of Graves' ophthalmopathy and Graves' hyperthyroidism. Study-level findings and limits: A majority of expanded thyroid clonotypes exceeding 0.001 frequency were likewise present in blood. For separating ophthalmopathy from stable hyperthyroidism, a 13-signature model gave 85% to 90% sensitivity and 65% to 82% specificity.

This receptor was obtained from a woman younger than 45 with Graves' ophthalmopathy. The specimen sequenced was blood.

The CDR3 reads CASSLGDAEAFF. The CDR3 region has the DNA TGTGCCAGCAGTTTAGGGGACGCTGAAGCTTTCTTT. V is TRBV12-3 or TRBV12-4 and J is TRBJ1-1; D may be TRBD1 (5 bases). V was pared by 1 base and J by 6 bases, with 6 bases between. The CDR3 runs 12 residues.